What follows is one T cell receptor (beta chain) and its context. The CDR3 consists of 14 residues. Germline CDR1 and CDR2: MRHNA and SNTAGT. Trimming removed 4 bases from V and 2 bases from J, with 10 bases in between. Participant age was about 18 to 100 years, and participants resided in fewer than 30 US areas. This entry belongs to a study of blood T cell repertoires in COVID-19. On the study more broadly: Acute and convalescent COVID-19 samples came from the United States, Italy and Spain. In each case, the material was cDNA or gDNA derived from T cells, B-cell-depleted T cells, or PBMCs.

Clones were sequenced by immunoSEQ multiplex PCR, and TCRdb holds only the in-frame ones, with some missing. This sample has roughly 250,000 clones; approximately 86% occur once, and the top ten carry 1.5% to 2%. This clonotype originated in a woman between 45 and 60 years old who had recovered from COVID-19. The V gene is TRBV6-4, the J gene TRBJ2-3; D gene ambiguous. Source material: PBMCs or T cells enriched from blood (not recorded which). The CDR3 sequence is CASSAGRYTDTQYF. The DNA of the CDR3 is TGTGCCAGCAGTGCAGGCCGTTACACAGATACGCAGTATTTT.